This TCR beta chain was sequenced for a study of T cells after yellow fever vaccination. Germline lookup yields CDR1 SGHAT and CDR2 FQNNGV. CDR3 length equals 13 residues. V lost 4 bases and J lost 11, with 17 bases in between. Template switching with 5'RACE generated the TCR cDNA and added a universal primer site and UMIs. TCRdb re-called the 5' RACE reads through MiXCR, storing one row per CDR3 protein. The repertoire holds around 330,000 distinct CDR3 sequences, with around 4% as singletons. The sequencing used PBMCs, collected on the day of the yellow fever booster vaccination. The genes are TRBV11-2 and TRBJ1-1; D unclear. This receptor was obtained from a man between 18 and 29 years old who received the YFV17D yellow fever vaccine. CDR3: CASSWEPQVRAFF. DNA for the CDR3: TGTGCCAGCAGCTGGGAACCCCAAGTTCGGGCTTTCTTT.